The present T cell receptor beta chain was sequenced within a study of shared clonotypes between healthy human individuals. Study outcomes and limitations: Memory subsets generally showed smaller estimated richness than naive subsets did. Rarefaction showed sorted-subset sequencing was incomplete despite large depth.

Germline CDR1 MNHEY, CDR2 SVGAGI. The CDR3 consists of 12 residues. V lost 6 bases, J lost 6 bases, and 9 bases lay in between. Positively selected for CCR7, the CD45RO-negative cells used as naive CD8 cells excluded terminally differentiated effector memory CD45RA+ cells. Remarks on this clone: Its antigen is not identified. Other DNA sequences in the same sample also yield this CDR3.

Sorted-subset replicate PCR reactions were performed with roughly 200 ng DNA, corresponding to about 30,000 T cell genomes. Original methodology: Filtering differed for immunoSEQ, which gave only junction sequences without quality scores. Profiled with immunoSEQ multiplex PCR; TCRdb holds only in-frame clones, not every one. The V and J calls and the clone size are those of that table, but D and trimming were determined from the DNA. The sample comprises some 2 million clones, just under 95% of which are singletons, and 1% to 1.3% rests with the top ten. Input material: naive CD8+ T cells sorted from blood. The receptor's source is a man aged 18 to 30 in good health. The chain links TRBV6-5 to TRBJ2-1; D is undetermined. The CDR3 DNA reads TGTGCCAGCAGCTCCAGTGGCAATGAGCAGTTCTTC. Its translation is CASSSSGNEQFF.